The TCR beta chain described here comes from a study of graft-versus-host responses after intestinal transplantation. Study-level information: Multivisceral, liver-intestinal, or isolated intestinal transplants were received by the recipients.

This table comes from immunoSEQ multiplex PCR, and its TCRdb copy is limited to in-frame clones, with some not included. The table lists 90,000 to 100,000 clones, about 83% of them singletons. The CDR3 length is 15 residues. CDR1 and CDR2 (germline): LNHDA, SQIVND (reference sequence). Trimming cost V 1 base and J 4 bases; bases outside gene matches: 2. This clone showed up just once. The TCR sequence derives from a human patient who received an intestinal transplant, so some T cells may come from the graft donor. This sequence joins TRBV19 and TRBJ2-2, with 8 bases identical to TRBD2. The sequencing used PBMCs, collected 255 days after intestinal transplant. In nucleotides, the CDR3 is TGTGCCAGTAGTATAGGCGGGGGGCCCACCGGGGAGCTGTTTTTT. The encoded protein is CASSIGGGPTGELFF. The whole variable domain, remainder taken from reference TRBV19 and TRBJ2-2, is DGGITQSPKYLFRKEGQNVTLSCEQNLNHDAMYWYRQDPGQGLRLIYYSQIVNDFQKGDIAEGYSVSREKKESFPLTVTSAQKNPTAFYLCASSIGGGPTGELFFGEGSRLTVL.